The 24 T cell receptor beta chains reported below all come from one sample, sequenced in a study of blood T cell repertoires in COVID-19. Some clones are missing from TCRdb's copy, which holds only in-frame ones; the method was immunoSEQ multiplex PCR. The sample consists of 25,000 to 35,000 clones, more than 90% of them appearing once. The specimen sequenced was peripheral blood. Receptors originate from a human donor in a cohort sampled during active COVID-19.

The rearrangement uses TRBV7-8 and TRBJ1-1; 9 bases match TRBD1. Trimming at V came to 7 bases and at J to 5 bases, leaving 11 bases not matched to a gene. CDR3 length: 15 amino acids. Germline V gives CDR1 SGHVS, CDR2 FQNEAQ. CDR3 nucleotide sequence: TGTGCCAGCAACATAAACAGGGGGCTTAAGACTGAAGCTTTCTTT. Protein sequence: CASNINRGLKTEAFF.

The CDR3 sequence is CASSRPTSGWDEQYF. The CDR3 bases are TGTGCCAGCAGCCGCCCGACTAGCGGGTGGGACGAGCAGTACTTC. The J gene is TRBJ2-7, the V gene TRBV5-4; TRBD2 agrees at 10 bases. From germline, CDR1 is SGHNT and CDR2 YYREEE (reference sequence). V was pared by 4 bases and J by 5 bases, with 9 bases of the junction left unmatched. The CDR3 contains 15 residues.

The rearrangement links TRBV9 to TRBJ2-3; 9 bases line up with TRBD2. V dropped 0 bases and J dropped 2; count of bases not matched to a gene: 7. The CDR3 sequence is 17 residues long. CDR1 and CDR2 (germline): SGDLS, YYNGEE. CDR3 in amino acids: CASSVGETSGPTDTQYF. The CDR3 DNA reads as TGTGCCAGCAGCGTAGGCGAGACTAGCGGCCCCACAGATACGCAGTATTTT.

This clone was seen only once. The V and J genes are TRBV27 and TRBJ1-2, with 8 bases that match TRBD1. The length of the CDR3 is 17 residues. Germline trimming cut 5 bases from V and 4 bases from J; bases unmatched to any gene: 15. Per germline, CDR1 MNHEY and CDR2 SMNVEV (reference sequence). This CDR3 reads CASSDSQGASFGYGYTF. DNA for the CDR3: TGTGCCAGCAGTGACTCTCAGGGGGCGTCGTTTGGCTATGGCTACACCTTC.

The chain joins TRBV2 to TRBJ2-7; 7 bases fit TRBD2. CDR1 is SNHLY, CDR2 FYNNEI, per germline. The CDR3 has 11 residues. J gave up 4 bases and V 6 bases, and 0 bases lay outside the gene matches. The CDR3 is CASRLAYEQYF. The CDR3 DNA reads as TGTGCCAGCAGACTAGCGTACGAGCAGTACTTC.

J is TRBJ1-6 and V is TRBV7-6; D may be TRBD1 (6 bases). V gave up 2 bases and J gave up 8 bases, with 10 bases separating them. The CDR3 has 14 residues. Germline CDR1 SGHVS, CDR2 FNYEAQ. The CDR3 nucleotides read TGTGCCAGCAGCTTATCAGGGGCCGATTCACCCCTCCACTTT. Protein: CASSLSGADSPLHF.

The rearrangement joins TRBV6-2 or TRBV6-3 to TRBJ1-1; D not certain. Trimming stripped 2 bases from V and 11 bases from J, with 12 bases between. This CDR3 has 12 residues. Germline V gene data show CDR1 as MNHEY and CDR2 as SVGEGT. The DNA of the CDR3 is TGTGCCAGCAGTTACGACGGATTCGGGGCTTTCTTT. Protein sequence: CASSYDGFGAFF.

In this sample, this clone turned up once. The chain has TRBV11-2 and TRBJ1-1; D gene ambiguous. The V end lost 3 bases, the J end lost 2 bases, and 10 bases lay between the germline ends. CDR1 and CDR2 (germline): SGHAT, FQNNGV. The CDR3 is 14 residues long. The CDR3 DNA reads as TGTGCCAGCAGCTTGGCCATAATCAACACTGAAGCTTTCTTT. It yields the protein CASSLAIINTEAFF.

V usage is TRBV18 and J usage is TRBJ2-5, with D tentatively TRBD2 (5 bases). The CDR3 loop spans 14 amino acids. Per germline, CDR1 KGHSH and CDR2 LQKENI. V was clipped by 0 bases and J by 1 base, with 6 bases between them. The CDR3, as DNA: TGTGCCAGCTCACCACCGAGGGTCCAAGAGACCCAGTACTTC. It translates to CASSPPRVQETQYF.

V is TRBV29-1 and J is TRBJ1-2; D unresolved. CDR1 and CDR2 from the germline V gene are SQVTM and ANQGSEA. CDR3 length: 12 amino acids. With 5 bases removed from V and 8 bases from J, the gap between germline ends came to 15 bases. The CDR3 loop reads CSVWPVEEGYTF. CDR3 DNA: TGCAGCGTTTGGCCTGTCGAAGAAGGCTACACCTTC. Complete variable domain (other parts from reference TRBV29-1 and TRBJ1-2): SAVISQKPSRDICQRGTSLTIQCQVDSQVTMMFWYRQQPGQSLTLIATANQGSEATYESGFVIDKFPISRPNLTFSTLTVSNMSPEDSSIYLCSVWPVEEGYTFGSGTRLTVV.

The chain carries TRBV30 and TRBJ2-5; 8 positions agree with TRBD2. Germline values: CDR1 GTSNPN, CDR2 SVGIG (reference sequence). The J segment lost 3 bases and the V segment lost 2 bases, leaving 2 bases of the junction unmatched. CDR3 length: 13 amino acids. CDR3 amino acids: CAWSLAGKETQYF. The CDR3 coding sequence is TGTGCCTGGAGTTTAGCGGGAAAAGAGACCCAGTACTTC.

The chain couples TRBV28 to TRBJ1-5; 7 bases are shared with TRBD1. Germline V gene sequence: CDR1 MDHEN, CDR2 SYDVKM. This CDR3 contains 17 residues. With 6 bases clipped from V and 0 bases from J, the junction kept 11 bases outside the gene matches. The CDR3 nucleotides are TGTGCCAGCAGGTTACACAGGGGATCAAATAGCAATCAGCCCCAGCATTTT. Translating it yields CASRLHRGSNSNQPQHF. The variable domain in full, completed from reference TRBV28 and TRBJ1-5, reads DVKVTQSSRYLVKRTGEKVFLECVQDMDHENMFWYRQDPGLGLRLIYFSYDVKMKEKGDIPEGYSVSREKKERFSLILESASTNQTSMYLCASRLHRGSNSNQPQHFGDGTRLSIL.

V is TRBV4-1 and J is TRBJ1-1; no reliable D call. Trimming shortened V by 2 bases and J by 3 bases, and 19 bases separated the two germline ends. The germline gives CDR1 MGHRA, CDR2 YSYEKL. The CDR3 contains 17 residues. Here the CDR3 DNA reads TGCGCCAGCAGCCAACCAAGTGGGGTGAGGAGGGACACTGAAGCTTTCTTT. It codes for CASSQPSGVRRDTEAFF.

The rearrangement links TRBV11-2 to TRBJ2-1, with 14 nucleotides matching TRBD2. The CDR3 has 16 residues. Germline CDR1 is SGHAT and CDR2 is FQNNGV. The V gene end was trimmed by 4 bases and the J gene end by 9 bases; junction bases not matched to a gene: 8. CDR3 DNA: TGTGCCAGCAGCTCGTTGGGACTAGCGGGAGCACCTGAGCAGTTCTTC. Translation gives CASSSLGLAGAPEQFF.

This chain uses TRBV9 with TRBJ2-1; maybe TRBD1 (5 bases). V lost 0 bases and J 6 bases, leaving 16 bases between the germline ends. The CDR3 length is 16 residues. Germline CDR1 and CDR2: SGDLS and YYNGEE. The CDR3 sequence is CASSVGRSRGANEQFF. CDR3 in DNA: TGTGCCAGCAGCGTAGGGCGGTCAAGGGGCGCCAATGAGCAGTTCTTC.

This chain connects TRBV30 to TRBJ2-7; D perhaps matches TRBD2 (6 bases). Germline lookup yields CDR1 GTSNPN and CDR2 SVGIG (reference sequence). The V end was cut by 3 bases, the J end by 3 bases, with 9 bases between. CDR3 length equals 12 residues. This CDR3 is CAWSHGGYEQYF. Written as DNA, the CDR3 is TGTGCCTGGAGCCACGGGGGCTACGAGCAGTACTTC.

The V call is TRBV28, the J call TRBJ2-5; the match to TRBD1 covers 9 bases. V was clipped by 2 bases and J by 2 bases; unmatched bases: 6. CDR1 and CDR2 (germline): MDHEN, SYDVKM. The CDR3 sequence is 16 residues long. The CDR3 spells CASSLGRQGVQETQYF. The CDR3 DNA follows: TGTGCCAGCAGTTTAGGCAGACAGGGGGTTCAAGAGACCCAGTACTTC.

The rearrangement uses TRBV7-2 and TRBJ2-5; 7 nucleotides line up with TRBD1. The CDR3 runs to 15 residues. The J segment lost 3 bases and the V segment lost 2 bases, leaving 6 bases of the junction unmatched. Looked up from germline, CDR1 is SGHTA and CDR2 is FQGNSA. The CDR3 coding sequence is TGTGCCAGCAGCTTATTTAACAGGGGCGAAGAGACCCAGTACTTC. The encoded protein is CASSLFNRGEETQYF.

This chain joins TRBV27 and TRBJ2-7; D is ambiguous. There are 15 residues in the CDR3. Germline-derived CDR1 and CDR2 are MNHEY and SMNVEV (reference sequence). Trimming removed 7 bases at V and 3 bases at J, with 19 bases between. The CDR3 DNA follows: TGTGCCAGCAAACCGCTTGGGCAGGCCCTCTACGAGCAGTACTTC. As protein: CASKPLGQALYEQYF.

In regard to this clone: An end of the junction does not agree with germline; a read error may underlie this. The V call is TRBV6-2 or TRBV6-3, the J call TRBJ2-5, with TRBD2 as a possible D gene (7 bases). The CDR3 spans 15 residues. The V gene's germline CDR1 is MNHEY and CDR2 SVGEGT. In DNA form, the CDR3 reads TGTGCCAGCAGTAACTCGCGGGGGCGACAAGAGACCCAGTACTTC. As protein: CASSNSRGRQETQYF.

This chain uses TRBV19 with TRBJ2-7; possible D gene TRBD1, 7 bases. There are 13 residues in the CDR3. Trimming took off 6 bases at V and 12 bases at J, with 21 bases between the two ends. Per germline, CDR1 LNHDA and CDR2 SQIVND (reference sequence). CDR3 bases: TGTGCCAGTAGCACGGCGAGAACAGGGGAGGTGTACTTC. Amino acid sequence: CASSTARTGEVYF.

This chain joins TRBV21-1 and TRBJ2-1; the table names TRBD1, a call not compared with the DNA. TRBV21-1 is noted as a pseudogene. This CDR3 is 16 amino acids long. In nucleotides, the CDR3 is TGTGCCAGCAGCAAAGTGCCGGGGACAGGGGGCAATGAGCAGTTCTTC. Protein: CASSKVPGTGGNEQFF.

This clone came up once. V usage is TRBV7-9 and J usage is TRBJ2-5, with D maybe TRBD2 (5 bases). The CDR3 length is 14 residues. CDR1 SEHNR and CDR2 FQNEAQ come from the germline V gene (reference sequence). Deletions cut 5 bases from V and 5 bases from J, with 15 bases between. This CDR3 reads CASSPESGSETQYF. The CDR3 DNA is TGTGCCAGCAGCCCCGAGTCGGGGAGCGAGACCCAGTACTTC.

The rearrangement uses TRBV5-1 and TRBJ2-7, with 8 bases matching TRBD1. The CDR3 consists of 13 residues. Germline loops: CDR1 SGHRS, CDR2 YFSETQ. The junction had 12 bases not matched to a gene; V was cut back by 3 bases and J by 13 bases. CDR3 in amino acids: CASSYDLGQGAYF. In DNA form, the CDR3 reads TGCGCCAGCAGCTACGACTTAGGACAGGGCGCCTACTTC.